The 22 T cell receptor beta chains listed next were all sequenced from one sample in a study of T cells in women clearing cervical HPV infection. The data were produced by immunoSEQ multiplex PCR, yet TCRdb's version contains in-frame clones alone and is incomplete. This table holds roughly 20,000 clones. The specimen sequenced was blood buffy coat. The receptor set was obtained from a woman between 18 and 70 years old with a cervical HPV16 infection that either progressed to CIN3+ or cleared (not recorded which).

CDR3 in amino acids: CASSLGGLVEETQYF. CDR3 DNA, as far as it was read: TGTGCCAGCAGCTTAGGGGGACTAGTGGAAGAGACC. The genes are TRBV7-2 and TRBJ2-5; 8 bases fit TRBD2. The missing CDR3 end, 3 residues past where the read stops, is filled in from the germline J gene. The junction had 4 bases not matched to a gene; V was cut back by 1 base and J by 3 bases. The CDR3 is 15 residues long. CDR1 SGHTA and CDR2 FQGNSA come from the germline V gene.

The CDR3 sequence is CASRRYDSDDYNEQFF. The CDR3 bases that were read are TGTGCCAGCAGAAGATATGACAGTGATGACTACAATGAG. This chain connects TRBV6-4 to TRBJ2-1; possible D gene TRBD1, 5 bases. The observed sequence ends 3 residues before the CDR3 terminus, with the missing tail filled in from the germline J gene. Per germline, CDR1 MRHNA and CDR2 SNTAGT. Trimming stripped 6 bases from V and 3 bases from J, with 18 bases between. The CDR3 loop spans 16 amino acids.

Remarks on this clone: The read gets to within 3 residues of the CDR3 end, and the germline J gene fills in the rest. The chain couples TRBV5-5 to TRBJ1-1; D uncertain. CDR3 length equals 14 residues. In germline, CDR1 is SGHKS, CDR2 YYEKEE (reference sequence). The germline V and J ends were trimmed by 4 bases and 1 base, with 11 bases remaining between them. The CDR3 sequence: CASSLWAGNTEAFF. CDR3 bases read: TGTGCCAGCAGCCTTTGGGCAGGGAACACTGAA.

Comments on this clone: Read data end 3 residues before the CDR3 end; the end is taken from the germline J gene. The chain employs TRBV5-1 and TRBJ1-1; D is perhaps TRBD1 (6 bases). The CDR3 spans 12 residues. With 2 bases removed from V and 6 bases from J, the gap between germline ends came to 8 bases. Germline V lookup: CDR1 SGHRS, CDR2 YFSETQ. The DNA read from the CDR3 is TGCGCCAGCAGCTTCCAGGGGTCTGAA. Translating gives CASSFQGSE. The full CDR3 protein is CASSFQGSEAFF.

The chain's CDR3 is CASRIARSMTPLHF. CDR3 DNA (partial): TGTGCCAGCAGAATTGCTAGGAGTATGACACCC. The J gene is TRBJ1-6, the V gene TRBV2; D uncertain. Sequencing ends 3 residues short of the CDR3 end; the germline J gene provides the rest. This CDR3 comprises 14 residues. CDR1 and CDR2 from the germline V gene are SNHLY and FYNNEI. The V end lost 6 bases, the J end lost 11 bases, and 17 bases lay between the germline ends.

The CDR3 bases that were read are TGTGCCTGGAGAGGGCAGCCGAACACTGAA. It translates to CAWRGQPNTE. The full-length CDR3 reads as CAWRGQPNTEAFF. The V call is TRBV30, the J call TRBJ1-1; D call uncertain. The CDR3 extends 3 residues past the end of the read, so its final part is completed from the germline J gene. V lost 3 bases and J lost 1, with 9 bases in between. Germline V gives CDR1 GTSNPN, CDR2 SVGIG (reference sequence). The CDR3 runs 13 residues.

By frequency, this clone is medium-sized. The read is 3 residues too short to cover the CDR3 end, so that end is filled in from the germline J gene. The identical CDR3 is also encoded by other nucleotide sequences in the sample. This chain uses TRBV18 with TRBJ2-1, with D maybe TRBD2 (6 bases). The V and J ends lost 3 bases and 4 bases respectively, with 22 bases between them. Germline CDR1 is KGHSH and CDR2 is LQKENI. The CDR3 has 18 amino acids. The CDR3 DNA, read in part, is TGTGCCAGCTCACCCCGCGGCGGGGCGGGGACGGCTTACAATGAG. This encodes CASSPRGGAGTAYNE. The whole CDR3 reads CASSPRGGAGTAYNEQFF. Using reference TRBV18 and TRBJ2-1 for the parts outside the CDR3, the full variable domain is NAGVMQNPRHLVRRRGQEARLRCSPMKGHSHVYWYRQLPEEGLKFMVYLQKENIIDESGMPKERFSAEFPKEGPSILRIQQVVRGDSAAYFCASSPRGGAGTAYNEQFFGPGTRLTVL.

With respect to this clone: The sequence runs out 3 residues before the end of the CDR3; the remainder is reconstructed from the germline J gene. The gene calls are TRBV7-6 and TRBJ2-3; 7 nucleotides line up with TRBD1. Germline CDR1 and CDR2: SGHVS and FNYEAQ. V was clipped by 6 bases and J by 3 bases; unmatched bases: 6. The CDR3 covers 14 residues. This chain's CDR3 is CASRETGATDTQYF. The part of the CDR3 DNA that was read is TGTGCCAGCAGGGAAACAGGGGCGACAGATACG.

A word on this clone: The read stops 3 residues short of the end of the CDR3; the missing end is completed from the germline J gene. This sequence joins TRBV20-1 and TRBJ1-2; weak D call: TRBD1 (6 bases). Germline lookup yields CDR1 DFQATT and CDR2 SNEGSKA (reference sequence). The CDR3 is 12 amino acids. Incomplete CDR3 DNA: TGCAGTGCTGTCAGGGGAACGGAGGCC. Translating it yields CSAVRGTEA. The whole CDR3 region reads CSAVRGTEAYTF.

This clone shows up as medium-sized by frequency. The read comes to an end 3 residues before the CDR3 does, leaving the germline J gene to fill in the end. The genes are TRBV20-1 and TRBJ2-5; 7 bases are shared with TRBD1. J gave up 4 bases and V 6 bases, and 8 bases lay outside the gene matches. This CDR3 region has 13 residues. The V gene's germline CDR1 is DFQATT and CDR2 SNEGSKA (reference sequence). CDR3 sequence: CSAEPGQLETQYF. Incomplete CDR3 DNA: TGCAGTGCCGAACCGGGACAGCTAGAGACC.

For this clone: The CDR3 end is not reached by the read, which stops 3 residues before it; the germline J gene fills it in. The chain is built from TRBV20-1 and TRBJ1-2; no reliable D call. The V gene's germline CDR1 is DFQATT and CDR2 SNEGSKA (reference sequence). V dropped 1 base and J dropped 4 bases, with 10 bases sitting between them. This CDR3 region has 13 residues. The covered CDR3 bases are TGCAGTGCTAGAGGCCAGGTTAGCTATGGC. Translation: CSARGQVSYG. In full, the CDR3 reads CSARGQVSYGYTF.

This CDR3 reads CASSSTGTGYGYTF. The CDR3 bases that were read are TGTGCCAGCAGCTCCACCGGGACAGGCTATGGC. V is TRBV5-6 and J is TRBJ1-2; 8 bases map to TRBD1. The missing CDR3 end, 3 residues past where the read stops, is filled in from the germline J gene. The CDR3 has 14 residues. Germline V gene data show CDR1 as SGHDT and CDR2 as YYEEEE. J was trimmed by 4 bases and V by 3 bases; bases with no gene match: 5.

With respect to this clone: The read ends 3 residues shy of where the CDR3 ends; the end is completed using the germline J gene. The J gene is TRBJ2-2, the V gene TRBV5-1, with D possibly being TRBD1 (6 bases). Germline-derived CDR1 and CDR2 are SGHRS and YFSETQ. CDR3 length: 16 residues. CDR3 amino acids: CASSLGQGKEGEKLFF. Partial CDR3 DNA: TGCGCCAGCAGCTTGGGGCAGGGGAAGGAAGGTGAAAAG. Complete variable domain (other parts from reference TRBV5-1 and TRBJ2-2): KAGVTQTPRYLIKTRGQQVTLSCSPISGHRSVSWYQQTPGQGLQFLFEYFSETQRNKGNFPGRFSGRQFSNSRSEMNVSTLELGDSALYLCASSLGQGKEGEKLFFGEGSRLTVL.

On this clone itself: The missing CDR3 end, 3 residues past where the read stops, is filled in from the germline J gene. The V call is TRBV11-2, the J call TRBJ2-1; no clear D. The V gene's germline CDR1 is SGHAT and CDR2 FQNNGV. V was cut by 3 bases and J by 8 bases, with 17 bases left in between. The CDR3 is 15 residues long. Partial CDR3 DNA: TGTGCCAGCAGCTTCACAACAGAAAAACTGGATGAG. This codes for CASSFTTEKLDE. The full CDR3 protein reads CASSFTTEKLDEQFF.

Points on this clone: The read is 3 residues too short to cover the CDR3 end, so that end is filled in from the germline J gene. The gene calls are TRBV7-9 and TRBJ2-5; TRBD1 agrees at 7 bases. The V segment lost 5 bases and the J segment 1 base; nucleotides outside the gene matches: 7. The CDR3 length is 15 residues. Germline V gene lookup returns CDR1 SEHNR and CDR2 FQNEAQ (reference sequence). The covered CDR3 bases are TGTGCCAGCAGCCTGACGACAGGGCCCCAAGAGACC. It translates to CASSLTTGPQET. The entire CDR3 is CASSLTTGPQETQYF.

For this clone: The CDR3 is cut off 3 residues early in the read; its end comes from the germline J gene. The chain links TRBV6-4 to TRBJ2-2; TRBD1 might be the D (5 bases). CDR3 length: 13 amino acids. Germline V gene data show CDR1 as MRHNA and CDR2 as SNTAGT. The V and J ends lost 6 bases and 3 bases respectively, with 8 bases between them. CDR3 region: CASRTTDTGELFF. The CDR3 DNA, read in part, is TGTGCCAGCAGAACGACAGACACCGGGGAG.

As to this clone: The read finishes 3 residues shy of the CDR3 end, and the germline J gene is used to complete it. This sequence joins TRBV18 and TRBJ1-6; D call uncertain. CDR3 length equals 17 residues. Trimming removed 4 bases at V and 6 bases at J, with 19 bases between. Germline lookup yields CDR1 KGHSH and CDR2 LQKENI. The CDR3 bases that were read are TGTGCCAGCTCACACCTTCGTTCGCAGGATAGTAATTCACCC. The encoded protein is CASSHLRSQDSNSP. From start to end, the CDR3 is CASSHLRSQDSNSPLHF.

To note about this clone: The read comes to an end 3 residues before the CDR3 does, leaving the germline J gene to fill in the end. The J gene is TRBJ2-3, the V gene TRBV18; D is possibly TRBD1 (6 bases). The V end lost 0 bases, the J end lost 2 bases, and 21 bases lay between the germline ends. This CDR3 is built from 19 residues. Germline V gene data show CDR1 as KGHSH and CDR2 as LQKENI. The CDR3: CASSPPTGGHRGDTDTQYF. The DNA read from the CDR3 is TGTGCCAGCTCACCACCTACTGGGGGACACCGGGGTGACACAGATACG.

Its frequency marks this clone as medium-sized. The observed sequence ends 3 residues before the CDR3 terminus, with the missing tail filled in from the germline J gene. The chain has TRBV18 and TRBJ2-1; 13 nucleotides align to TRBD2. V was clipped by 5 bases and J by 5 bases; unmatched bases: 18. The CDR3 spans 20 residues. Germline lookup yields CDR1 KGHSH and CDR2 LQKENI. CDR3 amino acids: CASSLFSGLAGETVHNEQFF. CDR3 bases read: TGTGCCAGCTCATTGTTCAGCGGACTAGCGGGGGAGACAGTCCACAATGAG. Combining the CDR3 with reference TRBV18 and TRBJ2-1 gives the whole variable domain NAGVMQNPRHLVRRRGQEARLRCSPMKGHSHVYWYRQLPEEGLKFMVYLQKENIIDESGMPKERFSAEFPKEGPSILRIQQVVRGDSAAYFCASSLFSGLAGETVHNEQFFGPGTRLTVL.

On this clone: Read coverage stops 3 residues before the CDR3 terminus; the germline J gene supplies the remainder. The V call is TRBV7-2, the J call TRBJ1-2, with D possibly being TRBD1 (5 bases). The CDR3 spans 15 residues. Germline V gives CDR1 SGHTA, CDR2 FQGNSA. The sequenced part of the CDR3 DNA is TGTGCCAGCAGCCCGGGGACTAGCGGGGTCAATGAG. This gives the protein CASSPGTSGVNE. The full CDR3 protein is CASSPGTSGVNEYTF.

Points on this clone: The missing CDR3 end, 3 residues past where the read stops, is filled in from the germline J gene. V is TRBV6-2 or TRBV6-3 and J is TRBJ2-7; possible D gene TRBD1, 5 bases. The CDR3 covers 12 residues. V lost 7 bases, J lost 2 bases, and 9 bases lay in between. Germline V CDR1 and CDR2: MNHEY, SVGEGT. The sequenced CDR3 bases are TGTGCCAGCAAGGGGCCAACCTACGAG. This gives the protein CASKGPTYE. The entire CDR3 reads CASKGPTYEQYF.

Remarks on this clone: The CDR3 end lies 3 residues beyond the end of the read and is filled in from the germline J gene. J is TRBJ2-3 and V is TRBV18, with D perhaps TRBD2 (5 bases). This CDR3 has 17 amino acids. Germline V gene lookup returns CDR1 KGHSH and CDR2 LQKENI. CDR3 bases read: TGTGCCAGCTCACCGGACCTGGCACGCCGGTTCGGGGAGACG. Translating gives CASSPDLARRFGET. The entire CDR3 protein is CASSPDLARRFGETQYF.